These 9 T cell receptor beta chains were all obtained from the same sample, sequenced in a study of T-cell memory formation after mild COVID-19. TCRdb reanalysed the 5' RACE reads using MiXCR and keeps one entry per CDR3 protein. The sample consists of under 300,000 distinct CDR3 sequences, roughly a tenth of them appearing once. Input material: PBMCs or a T cell subset sorted from them (not recorded which). The receptors originated from a man between 18 and 29 years old who had mild COVID-19 (a few samples of this study predate the infection). Cell type and time point are not known.

This clonotype was observed many times. This sequence joins TRBV20-1 and TRBJ2-7; D might be TRBD2 (7 bases). CDR1 and CDR2 (germline): DFQATT, SNEGSKA (reference sequence). Trimming shortened V by 0 bases and J by 3 bases, and 12 bases separated the two germline ends. This CDR3 has 14 residues. The CDR3 loop reads CSARDGGAHYEQYF. Here the CDR3 DNA reads TGCAGTGCTAGAGATGGGGGGGCCCACTACGAGCAGTACTTC.

The chain's CDR3 is CAWTLTGELFF. In DNA form, the CDR3 reads TGTGCCTGGACTCTCACCGGGGAGCTGTTTTTT. The rearrangement links TRBV30 to TRBJ2-2; D is ambiguous. The V gene's germline CDR1 is GTSNPN and CDR2 SVGIG (reference sequence). V was cut by 4 bases and J by 4 bases, with 4 bases left in between. The CDR3 contains 11 residues.

The genes are TRBV7-2 and TRBJ1-4; possible D gene TRBD1, 5 bases. The germline V gene encodes CDR1 SGHTA and CDR2 FQGNSA. V shed 4 bases and J shed 5 bases, with 8 bases lying between them. This CDR3 spans 13 amino acids. The CDR3 nucleotides are TGTGCCAGCAGCTGGACACAAAATGAAAAACTGTTTTTT. This gives the protein CASSWTQNEKLFF.

This clonotype has only a few counts. The CDR3 is CASSYHPPGEDWGTEAFF. DNA of the CDR3: TGTGCCAGCAGTTACCACCCCCCGGGCGAGGATTGGGGCACTGAAGCTTTCTTT. The V and J genes are TRBV6-5 and TRBJ1-1; D call uncertain. Trimming cost V 2 bases and J 4 bases, with 23 bases left between them. Germline V gene sequence: CDR1 MNHEY, CDR2 SVGAGI. The CDR3 is 18 amino acids.

J is TRBJ2-2 and V is TRBV7-9; TRBD1 aligns across 7 bases. V was pared by 5 bases and J by 7 bases, with 10 bases of the junction left unmatched. The V gene's germline CDR1 is SEHNR and CDR2 FQNEAQ (reference sequence). CDR3 size: 15 residues. The CDR3, as DNA: TGTGCCAGCAGCCCGCAAGGGACAGAGATCGGGGAGCTGTTTTTT. Protein sequence: CASSPQGTEIGELFF.

This clonotype was picked up a small number of times. The rearrangement links TRBV5-1 to TRBJ1-1; maybe TRBD1 (5 bases). The CDR3 is 14 residues long. Germline-derived CDR1 and CDR2 are SGHRS and YFSETQ. Between the trimmed V and J ends, which lost 4 bases and 8 bases, there was a span of 18 bases. The CDR3 DNA sequence: TGCGCCAGCAGCGCCCTAGAAAGGCAGGGAGAAGCTTTCTTT. It encodes CASSALERQGEAFF.

In its sample, this clonotype was seen a few times. This chain connects TRBV9 to TRBJ1-2, with D tentatively TRBD1 (6 bases). Germline CDR1 SGDLS, CDR2 YYNGEE. V was shortened by 4 bases and J by 2 bases, with 15 bases between the two germline ends. This CDR3 region has 15 residues. The CDR3 bases are TGTGCCAGCAGCCTAACACCACAGGGAAACTATGGCTACACCTTC. It specifies CASSLTPQGNYGYTF. The entire variable domain, with the rest obtained from reference TRBV9 and TRBJ1-2, is as follows: DSGVTQTPKHLITATGQRVTLRCSPRSGDLSVYWYQQSLDQGLQFLIQYYNGEERAKGNILERFSAQQFPDLHSELNLSSLELGDSALYFCASSLTPQGNYGYTFGSGTRLTVV.

The CDR3 DNA sequence: TGTGCCAGCAGCGCCGAGGGGGCTTGGAATTCACCCCTCCACTTT. It codes for CASSAEGAWNSPLHF. This sequence joins TRBV9 and TRBJ1-6; 7 bases align to TRBD1. The CDR3 runs to 15 residues. V trimming: 3 bases; J trimming: 7 bases; junction bases outside the gene matches: 7. Germline V gene data show CDR1 as SGDLS and CDR2 as YYNGEE.

The V and J genes are TRBV27 and TRBJ2-5; 10 bases fit TRBD2. There are 15 residues in the CDR3. V was pared by 3 bases and J by 4 bases, with 5 bases of the junction left unmatched. Germline loops: CDR1 MNHEY, CDR2 SMNVEV (reference sequence). The CDR3 protein is CASSLTLAGGETQYF. The CDR3 bases are TGTGCCAGCAGTTTGACTTTAGCGGGGGGAGAGACCCAGTACTTC.